Shown below are 18 T cell receptor beta chains from a single sample sequenced in a study of cytotoxic CD8 clonotypes in ibrutinib-treated CLL (dated by TCRdb to the early 2020s). The sample's time point label is to be understood as: 20 to 30 months on ibrutinib. To prepare the library, the immunoSEQ multiplex PCR assay was applied. In its TCRdb copy, this immuneACCESS table keeps in-frame sequences only and misses some clones. Where compared with another copy, unresolved V genes explain less than half of these, and the others have no known cause. The sample data list around 250,000 clones, and roughly 70% of these were observed just once. The biggest ten clones account for 15% of the sample. Sequencing was performed on PBMCs, taken after 24 months of ibrutinib treatment. These receptors were collected from a human donor with chronic lymphocytic leukemia.

This chain joins TRBV28 and TRBJ2-7; 9 positions match TRBD1. The CDR3 runs 15 residues. In germline, CDR1 is MDHEN, CDR2 SYDVKM. Losses at the gene ends were 6 bases for V and 5 bases for J; bases not matched to a gene: 11. DNA of the CDR3: TGTGCCAGCAGGCAACCGGGACAGGGTATTCACGAGCAGTACTTC. Translating it yields CASRQPGQGIHEQYF.

This clone was seen more than once but under ten times. The chain carries TRBV7-2 and TRBJ1-1; D is unclear. Deletions cut 3 bases from V and 1 base from J, with 9 bases between. This CDR3 has 14 amino acids. CDR1 is SGHTA, CDR2 FQGNSA, per germline. The CDR3 here is CASSLVRGNTEAFF. In DNA form, the CDR3 reads TGTGCCAGCAGCTTGGTGCGTGGGAACACTGAAGCTTTCTTT.

The rearrangement uses TRBV28 and TRBJ2-5; 9 positions match TRBD2. Per germline, CDR1 MDHEN and CDR2 SYDVKM. CDR3 size: 15 residues. Trimming at V came to 8 bases and at J to 2 bases, leaving 9 bases not matched to a gene. The CDR3 bases are TGTGCCAGCGAAGCGGGAGGACGGGCACAAGAGACCCAGTACTTC. As protein: CASEAGGRAQETQYF.

The chain couples TRBV7-9 to TRBJ2-7; 7 bases fit TRBD1. This CDR3 contains 12 residues. V lost 5 bases and J lost 6; bases outside the gene matches: 4. CDR1 and CDR2 from the germline V gene are SEHNR and FQNEAQ (reference sequence). The CDR3, as DNA: TGTGCCAGCAGCGCCGGGACAGCCGAGCAGTACTTC. It codes for CASSAGTAEQYF.

This chain uses TRBV30 with TRBJ2-2, with 9 bases matching TRBD2. J was trimmed by 6 bases and V by 0 bases; bases with no gene match: 8. The CDR3 has 16 amino acids. CDR1 is GTSNPN, CDR2 SVGIG, per germline (reference sequence). The CDR3 nucleotides read TGTGCCTGGAGTGTAAGCCGCGGGAGGGCATCCGGGGAGCTGTTTTTT. It is translated as CAWSVSRGRASGELFF.

V gene TRBV5-1 combines with J gene TRBJ1-4; unclear D gene. Trimming left V 4 bases short and J 8 bases short, with 21 bases between. This CDR3 comprises 16 residues. Per the germline V gene, CDR1 is SGHRS and CDR2 is YFSETQ. In DNA, the CDR3 is TGCGCCAGCAGCGCCGGGTCCAACAAACTCAAGGAAAAACTGTTTTTT. Translation: CASSAGSNKLKEKLFF.

V usage is TRBV10-3 and J usage is TRBJ1-3; TRBD1 is a possible D gene (6 bases). The CDR3 runs to 13 residues. Trimming pared 9 bases from V and 0 bases from J, leaving 9 bases between. The germline V gene has CDR1 ENHRY and CDR2 SYGVKD. The CDR3 reads CAIRTVSGNTIYF. The CDR3 DNA reads TGTGCCATTAGGACAGTCTCTGGAAACACCATATATTTT.

The chain is built from TRBV27 and TRBJ2-7; D might be TRBD1 (5 bases). Germline CDR1 is MNHEY and CDR2 is SMNVEV (reference sequence). This CDR3 is built from 14 residues. Trimming took 0 bases from V and 2 from J, leaving 8 bases between them. The DNA of the CDR3 is TGTGCCAGCAGTTTATCGGGGCCGACCTACGAGCAGTACTTC. Its translation: CASSLSGPTYEQYF.

This clone was seen a handful of times. The gene calls are TRBV4-1 and TRBJ2-2, with D unclear. The germline CDR1 and CDR2 sequences are MGHRA and YSYEKL. This CDR3 has 16 amino acids. V was clipped by 0 bases and J by 3 bases, with 11 bases between them. CDR3 sequence (DNA): TGCGCCAGCAGCCAAGATACCGGGTGGGACACCGGGGAGCTGTTTTTT. The encoded protein is CASSQDTGWDTGELFF.

The chain links TRBV6-5 to TRBJ2-1; D may correspond to TRBD1 or TRBD2 (5 bases each). Looked up from germline, CDR1 is MNHEY and CDR2 is SVGAGI. V was pared by 3 bases and J by 8 bases, with 11 bases between. The CDR3 contains 13 residues. The CDR3 DNA follows: TGTGCCAGCAGTTATCACGGGACGTATGAGCAGTTCTTC. Protein sequence: CASSYHGTYEQFF.

Concerning this clone: This CDR3 is also generated by other DNA sequences in the sample. The gene calls are TRBV6-5 and TRBJ2-7; D uncertain. Trimming stripped 4 bases from V and 4 bases from J, with 5 bases between. Germline CDR1 MNHEY, CDR2 SVGAGI. The CDR3 has 11 residues. CDR3 sequence reads: CASSSLYEQYF. As DNA, the CDR3 is TGTGCCAGCAGTTCCCTATACGAGCAGTACTTC.

The CDR3 nucleotides are TGTGCCATCAGTGAGTTCACTAGCGGGAACACCGGGGAGCTGTTTTTT. It encodes CAISEFTSGNTGELFF. The V gene is TRBV10-3, the J gene TRBJ2-2, with TRBD2 matching over 8 bases. The germline V gene encodes CDR1 ENHRY and CDR2 SYGVKD. With V trimmed by 1 base and J by 1 base, 2 bases remained unmatched. The CDR3 extends over 16 amino acids.

CDR3 residues: CASSLGQGYNYGYTF. The CDR3 DNA follows: TGTGCCAGTAGTCTTGGACAGGGCTATAACTATGGCTACACCTTC. The chain has TRBV19 and TRBJ1-2; 8 bases match TRBD1. Per the germline V gene, CDR1 is LNHDA and CDR2 is SQIVND (reference sequence). Unmatched junction bases numbered 6, after V lost 5 bases and J lost 1 base. CDR3 length equals 15 residues.

V gene TRBV4-3 combines with J gene TRBJ2-7; 8 positions agree with TRBD2. V lost 5 bases and J lost 7; bases outside the gene matches: 10. The V gene's germline CDR1 is LGHNA and CDR2 YSLEER. The CDR3 extends over 14 amino acids. CDR3 loop: CASSGSGTVREQYF. The CDR3 bases are TGCGCCAGCAGCGGTAGCGGGACCGTTAGGGAGCAGTACTTC.

This chain connects TRBV30 to TRBJ1-5; D gene ambiguous. V was trimmed by 5 bases and J by 4 bases, leaving 12 bases between them. There are 13 residues in the CDR3. Germline V gives CDR1 GTSNPN, CDR2 SVGIG (reference sequence). CDR3 region: CAWALDPNQPQHF. The CDR3 bases are TGTGCCTGGGCCTTGGACCCTAATCAGCCCCAGCATTTT. Complete variable domain (other parts from reference TRBV30 and TRBJ1-5): SQTIHQWPATLVQPVGSPLSLECTVEGTSNPNLYWYRQAAGRGLQLLFYSVGIGQISSEVPQNLSASRPQDRQFILSSKKLLLSDSGFYLCAWALDPNQPQHFGDGTRLSIL.

The chain carries TRBV9 and TRBJ2-3; D is possibly TRBD1 (6 bases). Trimming removed 7 bases at V and 11 bases at J, with 14 bases between. In germline, CDR1 is SGDLS, CDR2 YYNGEE. This CDR3 is 11 amino acids long. The CDR3 is CASGRQDWQYF. In DNA, the CDR3 is TGTGCCAGCGGAAGACAGGATTGGCAGTATTTT.

The chain combines TRBV11-1 with TRBJ2-7, with D possibly being TRBD2 (7 bases). The CDR3 totals 15 residues. Germline V gene lookup returns CDR1 SGHAT and CDR2 FQDESV (reference sequence). Deletions cut 6 bases from V and 5 bases from J, with 20 bases between. The CDR3, as DNA: TGTGCCAGCAGTTCGGAGGATGTCGGGGGGCACGAGCAGTACTTC. It encodes CASSSEDVGGHEQYF.

The genes are TRBV13 and TRBJ2-5; 7 bases line up with TRBD2. This CDR3 has 14 amino acids. Losses at the gene ends were 4 bases for V and 3 bases for J; bases not matched to a gene: 5. The V gene's germline CDR1 is PRHDT and CDR2 FYEKMQ (reference sequence). CDR3 residues: CASSYYGGEETQYF. In DNA form, the CDR3 reads TGTGCCAGCAGCTACTATGGGGGGGAAGAGACCCAGTACTTC.